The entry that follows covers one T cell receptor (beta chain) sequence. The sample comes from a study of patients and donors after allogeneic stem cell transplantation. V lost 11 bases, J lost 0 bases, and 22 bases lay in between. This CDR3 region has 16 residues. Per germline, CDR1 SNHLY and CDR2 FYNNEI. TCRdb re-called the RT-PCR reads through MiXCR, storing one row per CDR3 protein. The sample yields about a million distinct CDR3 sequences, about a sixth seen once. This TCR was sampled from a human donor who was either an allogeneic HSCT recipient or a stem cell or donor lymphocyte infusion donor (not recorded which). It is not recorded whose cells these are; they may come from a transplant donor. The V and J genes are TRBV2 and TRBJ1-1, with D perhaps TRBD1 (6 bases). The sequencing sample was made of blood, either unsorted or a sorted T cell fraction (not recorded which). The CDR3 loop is CAVRAKGGLVNTEAFF. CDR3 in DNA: TGTGCCGTAAGGGCAAAGGGGGGTTTAGTGAACACTGAAGCTTTCTTT.